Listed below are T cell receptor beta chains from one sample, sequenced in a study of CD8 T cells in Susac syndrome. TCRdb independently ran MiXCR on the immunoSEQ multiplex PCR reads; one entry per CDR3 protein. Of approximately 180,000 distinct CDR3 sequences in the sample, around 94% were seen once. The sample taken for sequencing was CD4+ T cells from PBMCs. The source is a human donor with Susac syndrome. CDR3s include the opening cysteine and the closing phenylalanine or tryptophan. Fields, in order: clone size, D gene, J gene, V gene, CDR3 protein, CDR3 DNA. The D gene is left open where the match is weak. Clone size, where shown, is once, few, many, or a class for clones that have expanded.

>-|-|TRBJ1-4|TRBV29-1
CSVLTTNEKLFF
TGCAGCGTTCTTACAACTAATGAAAAACTGTTTTTT
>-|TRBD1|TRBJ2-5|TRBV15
CATRNRGVNQETQYF
TGTGCCACCAGAAACAGGGGAGTAAACCAAGAGACCCAGTACTTC
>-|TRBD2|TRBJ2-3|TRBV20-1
CSAAGGQDTQYF
TGCAGTGCCGCGGGGGGCCAAGATACGCAGTATTTT
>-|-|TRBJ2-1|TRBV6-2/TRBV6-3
CASSSRRGEQFF
TGTGCCAGCAGTTCCCGTAGAGGAGAGCAGTTCTTC
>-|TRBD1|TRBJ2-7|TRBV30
CAFTGQPFTYEQYF
TGTGCCTTCACGGGACAGCCATTTACCTACGAGCAGTACTTC
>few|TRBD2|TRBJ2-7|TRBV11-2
CASSLGSGRNEQYF
TGTGCCAGCAGTTTAGGTAGCGGGAGGAACGAGCAGTACTTC
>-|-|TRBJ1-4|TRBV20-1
CSARDSRGINEKLFF
TGCAGTGCTAGAGATTCGCGAGGCATAAATGAAAAACTGTTTTTT
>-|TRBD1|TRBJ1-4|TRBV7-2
CASSLSATGGIEKLFF
TGTGCCAGCAGCCTCTCTGCGACAGGGGGCATTGAAAAACTGTTTTTT
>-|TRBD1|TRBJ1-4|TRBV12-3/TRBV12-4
CASKKDRAGEKLFF
TGTGCCAGCAAAAAGGACAGGGCAGGTGAAAAACTGTTTTTT
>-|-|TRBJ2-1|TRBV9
CASSAELPHTRGGNEQFF
TGTGCCAGCAGCGCCGAGCTCCCCCACACACGGGGAGGCAATGAGCAGTTCTTC
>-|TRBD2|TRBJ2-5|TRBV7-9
CASSLEGLAGFQETQYF
TGTGCCAGCAGCTTAGAAGGACTAGCGGGGTTCCAAGAGACCCAGTACTTC
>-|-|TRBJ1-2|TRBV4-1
CASSQGQGHGYTF
TGCGCCAGCAGCCAAGGGCAAGGACATGGCTACACCTTC
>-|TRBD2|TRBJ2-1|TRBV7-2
CASSDRTSPFNEQFF
TGTGCCAGCAGCGATAGGACTAGCCCTTTCAATGAGCAGTTCTTC
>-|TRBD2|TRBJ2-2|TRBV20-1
CSAGLAGRAGELFF
TGCAGTGCTGGACTAGCGGGAAGGGCCGGGGAGCTGTTTTTT
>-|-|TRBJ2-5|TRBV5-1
CASSSQAGPETQYF
TGCGCCAGCAGCTCCCAAGCAGGCCCAGAGACCCAGTACTTC
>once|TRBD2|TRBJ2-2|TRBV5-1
CASRLAGGMENTGELFF
TGCGCCAGCAGATTAGCGGGAGGAATGGAGAACACCGGGGAGCTGTTTTTT
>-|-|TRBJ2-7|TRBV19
CASSIAWDKPYEQYF
TGTGCCAGTAGTATCGCCTGGGACAAGCCCTACGAGCAGTACTTC
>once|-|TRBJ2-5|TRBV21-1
CASSKGRIPEETQYF
TGTGCCAGCAGCAAAGGTCGTATTCCGGAGGAGACCCAGTACTTC
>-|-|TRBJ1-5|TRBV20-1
CSARENYNQPQHF
TGCAGTGCTAGAGAGAATTACAATCAGCCCCAGCATTTT
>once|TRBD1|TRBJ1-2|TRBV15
CATSRPGQGYDYGYTF
TGTGCCACCAGCAGACCGGGACAGGGGTATGACTATGGCTACACCTTC
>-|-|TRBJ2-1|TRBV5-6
CASAVRTYNEQFF
TGTGCCAGCGCCGTAAGGACCTACAATGAGCAGTTCTTC
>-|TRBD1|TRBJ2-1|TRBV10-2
CASTGTGEINEQFF
TGCGCCAGTACAGGGACAGGGGAAATCAATGAGCAGTTCTTC
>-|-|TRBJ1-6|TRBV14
CASSQEQSPLHF
TGTGCCAGCAGCCAGGAACAATCACCCCTCCACTTT
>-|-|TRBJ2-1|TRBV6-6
CASSLPLFRTNNEQFF
TGTGCCAGCAGTCTCCCGCTGTTCAGGACGAACAATGAGCAGTTCTTC
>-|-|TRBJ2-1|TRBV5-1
CASSIRDTYNEQFF
TGCGCCAGCAGCATCCGGGACACTTACAATGAGCAGTTCTTC
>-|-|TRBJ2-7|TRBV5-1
CASSLATGLDEQYF
TGCGCCAGCAGCTTAGCTACAGGGCTCGACGAGCAGTACTTC
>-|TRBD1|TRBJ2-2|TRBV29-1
CSVVGQANTGELFF
TGCAGCGTTGTGGGACAGGCGAACACCGGGGAGCTGTTTTTT
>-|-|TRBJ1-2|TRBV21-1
CASSKDLDLIYGYTF
TGTGCCAGCAGCAAAGACCTAGACCTAATCTATGGCTACACCTTC
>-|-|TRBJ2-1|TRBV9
CASSVGWGDQFF
TGTGCCAGCAGCGTCGGATGGGGGGATCAGTTCTTC